A selection of T cell receptor beta chains follows, all from one sample in a study of blood T cell repertoires in COVID-19. The data were produced by immunoSEQ multiplex PCR, yet TCRdb's version contains in-frame clones alone and is incomplete. The sample lists a few hundred thousand clones, about nine tenths occurring once. What was sequenced was peripheral blood. Receptors were obtained from a man in his forties who had recovered from COVID-19. Both conserved end residues are part of each CDR3. D genes are given only for firm matches. Clone size is shown for a subset of rows, as once, few, many or a class of expanded clone.

TRBJ2-2	NA	TRBV7-2	NA	14	TGTGCCAGCAGCCAACTAGTCAACACCGGGGAGCTGTTTTTT	CASSQLVNTGELFF
TRBJ1-5	TRBD1	TRBV19	NA	15	TGTGCCAGTAGTCCGACAGGGAATAGCAATCAGCCCCAGCATTTT	CASSPTGNSNQPQHF
TRBJ1-2	NA	TRBV12-3/TRBV12-4	NA	12	TGTGCCAGCAGCCTTCAGGGGCGCGGCTACACCTTC	CASSLQGRGYTF
TRBJ2-7	TRBD2	TRBV3-1/TRBV3-2	NA	17	TGTGCCAGCAGCCACGGGCGGCGGGGGGGTAGCTCCTACGAGCAGTACTTC	CASSHGRRGGSSYEQYF
TRBJ1-4	NA	TRBV7-9	NA	15	TGTGCCAGCAGCCTCCTAACAGGGACGAATGAAAAACTGTTTTTT	CASSLLTGTNEKLFF
TRBJ2-7	TRBD2	TRBV5-1	NA	19	TGCGCCAGCAGCCGCGGGACAGTCACTAGCGGGAGGGAGGGATACGAGCAGTACTTC	CASSRGTVTSGREGYEQYF
TRBJ2-2	NA	TRBV19	few	17	TGTGCCAGTAGTATTCTAGGGGGGGCCTCTAACACCGGGGAGCTGTTTTTT	CASSILGGASNTGELFF
TRBJ1-5	NA	TRBV5-1	NA	17	TGCGCCAGCAGGGAGGGGCCCTACAACTCGGGCAATCAGCCCCAGCATTTT	CASREGPYNSGNQPQHF
TRBJ2-7	NA	TRBV7-8	NA	14	TGTGCCAGCAGCTTAAGACGGGTAACCTACGAGCAGTACTTC	CASSLRRVTYEQYF
TRBJ1-1	NA	TRBV19	NA	15	TGTGCCAGTAGTATATGGGCGGGGGCTGCCACTGAAGCTTTCTTT	CASSIWAGAATEAFF
TRBJ2-1	NA	TRBV5-1	once	14	TGCGCCAGCAGCTTGGCCGGGAAAAACAATGAGCAGTTCTTC	CASSLAGKNNEQFF
TRBJ2-7	NA	TRBV7-9	NA	14	TGTGCCAGCAGCCCCAGGACGGGAATCAACGAGCAGTACTTC	CASSPRTGINEQYF
TRBJ1-2	NA	TRBV7-2	NA	13	TGTGCCAGCAGCTTAGCCTCCCCGGGGGGCTACACCTTC	CASSLASPGGYTF
TRBJ1-2	TRBD1	TRBV10-3	NA	16	TGTGCCATCAGTAGGACAGGGGGGGCTGGTGACTATGGCTACACCTTC	CAISRTGGAGDYGYTF
TRBJ2-7	NA	TRBV19	NA	13	TGTGCCAGTAGCAGGACAAACTCCTACGAGCAGTACTTC	CASSRTNSYEQYF
TRBJ2-1	NA	TRBV7-3	NA	14	TGTGCCAGCAGCCCGCAGGTAGCGGACAATGAGCAGTTCTTC	CASSPQVADNEQFF
TRBJ1-1	TRBD1	TRBV27	once	17	TGTGCCAGCAGTTTTTATGGGAGGACAGGGGGTCGCACTGAAGCTTTCTTT	CASSFYGRTGGRTEAFF
TRBJ2-5	NA	TRBV6-4	NA	13	TGTGCCAGCAGTGACTCGCCGGGAGAGACCCAGTACTTC	CASSDSPGETQYF
TRBJ1-1	NA	TRBV6-6	once	16	TGTGCCAGCAGTTACTCGGATAGGGGGATTAACACTGAAGCTTTCTTT	CASSYSDRGINTEAFF
TRBJ2-3	TRBD2	TRBV6-6	NA	15	TGTGCCAGCAGCCTAAGCGGGGTTTGGACAGATACGCAGTATTTT	CASSLSGVWTDTQYF
TRBJ2-3	NA	TRBV18	NA	17	TGTGCCAGCTCACCACGCCTACTTGGACAGAGCACAGATACGCAGTATTTT	CASSPRLLGQSTDTQYF
TRBJ1-5	NA	TRBV30	NA	14	TGTGCCTGGGCCCAGGGAATTGGCAATCAGCCCCAGCATTTT	CAWAQGIGNQPQHF
TRBJ1-6	NA	TRBV5-1	NA	15	TGCGCCAGCAGCCCCGAGGGCAGGGGTGGTTCACCCCTCCACTTT	CASSPEGRGGSPLHF
TRBJ1-1	NA	TRBV10-3	NA	13	TGTGCCATCAGCGGAACTGACAGTGTCGGGGCTTTCTTT	CAISGTDSVGAFF
TRBJ1-5	NA	TRBV30	NA	14	TGTGCCTGGACCCTACCTAATAGCAATCAGCCCCAGCATTTT	CAWTLPNSNQPQHF
TRBJ2-1	NA	TRBV12-5	NA	12	TGTGCTAGTCAGGGGAGCTACAATGAGCAGTTCTTC	CASQGSYNEQFF
TRBJ1-1	NA	TRBV7-2	NA	13	TGTGCCAGCAGCTGGGTAGGCAGGGAACAGGCTTTCTTT	CASSWVGREQAFF
TRBJ1-1	NA	TRBV7-9	NA	12	TGTGCCAGCAGCTTAGGGATCGAGGGAGCTTTCTTT	CASSLGIEGAFF
TRBJ2-7	TRBD2	TRBV7-2	NA	15	TGTGCCAGCAGCTTAGTTGGGACTAGTGTAAGGGAGCAGTACTTC	CASSLVGTSVREQYF
TRBJ2-5	TRBD2	TRBV30	NA	19	TGTGCCTGGAGTCCTACCTTCGAGGTAGCGGGGACAAAACAAGAGACCCAGTACTTC	CAWSPTFEVAGTKQETQYF
TRBJ2-7	NA	TRBV7-2	NA	13	TGTGCCAGCAGCCGGCCCTACGAGGCAGAGCAGTACTTC	CASSRPYEAEQYF
TRBJ1-1	NA	TRBV6-4	few	14	TGTGCCAAAAAGACAGGCCTGCGGTACACTGAAGCTTTCTTT	CAKKTGLRYTEAFF
TRBJ2-3	NA	TRBV21-1	NA	16	TGTGCCAGCAGCAAAGCCCTGGGACAGGGCGCAGATACGCAGTATTTT	CASSKALGQGADTQYF
TRBJ1-2	NA	TRBV13	NA	14	TGTGCCAGCAGCACCGGGCGGGGTAACTATGGCTACACCTTC	CASSTGRGNYGYTF
TRBJ2-1	NA	TRBV9	NA	16	TGTGCCAGCAGCGTCCCCCGCGGGGGCGATTACAATGAGCAGTTCTTC	CASSVPRGGDYNEQFF
TRBJ1-6	TRBD1	TRBV11-3	few	14	TGTGCCAGCAGCTCCGGACAGGGGGATTCACCCCTCCACTTT	CASSSGQGDSPLHF
TRBJ2-1	NA	TRBV5-4	NA	14	TGTGCCAGCAGCTTCGGTTGGCAGGGCAACGAGCAGTTCTTC	CASSFGWQGNEQFF
TRBJ1-2	TRBD1	TRBV7-9	few	14	TGTGCCAGCAGCTTAGGACAGGGAAACTATGGCTACACCTTC	CASSLGQGNYGYTF